The 23 T cell receptor beta chains in this list originate from one sample, sequenced in a study of blood T cell repertoires in COVID-19 (dated by TCRdb to 2019 to 2021). Libraries came from the immunoSEQ multiplex PCR assay. TCRdb provides this immuneACCESS table in a form limited to in-frame rearrangements. Some clones are lacking; in checked studies, under half of them reflect an unresolved V gene, and why the rest are absent is not known. The sample has approximately 89,000 clones on record, around 75% of them singletons. Around a quarter of the sample comes from the top ten. Sequenced: peripheral blood. The receptors shown here come from a man between 65 and 80 years old with acute or convalescent COVID-19.

The sample holds a few counts of this clone. V usage is TRBV24-1 and J usage is TRBJ2-3, with 8 bases identical to TRBD2. Trimming at V came to 5 bases and at J to 0 bases, leaving 6 bases not matched to a gene. From germline, CDR1 is KGHDR and CDR2 SFDVKD. The CDR3 loop spans 16 amino acids. CDR3 sequence reads: CATSVHSGASTDTQYF. In nucleotides, the CDR3 is TGTGCCACCAGTGTCCATAGCGGGGCTAGCACAGATACGCAGTATTTT.

V gene TRBV28 combines with J gene TRBJ1-2; the D gene is possibly TRBD1 (6 bases). The CDR3 runs 19 residues. The V gene's germline CDR1 is MDHEN and CDR2 SYDVKM. V lost 3 bases to trimming and J lost 0 bases, with 23 bases between them. In DNA, the CDR3 is TGTGCCAGCAGTTTGGGGGAGGGGGACATACTCGTAGCTAACTATGGCTACACCTTC. Translation gives CASSLGEGDILVANYGYTF.

This chain connects TRBV5-1 to TRBJ1-1; TRBD1 aligns across 8 bases. Looked up from germline, CDR1 is SGHRS and CDR2 is YFSETQ. The CDR3 sequence is 14 residues long. V trimming: 5 bases; J trimming: 5 bases; junction bases outside the gene matches: 8. The CDR3 nucleotides read TGCGCCAGCAGGGGTGAAACAGGGGGTACTGAAGCTTTCTTT. This sequence encodes CASRGETGGTEAFF.

This clone showed up many times. The chain uses TRBV11-2 and TRBJ2-5, with 7 nucleotides matching TRBD2. This CDR3 has 15 residues. V trimming: 6 bases; J trimming: 2 bases; junction bases outside the gene matches: 9. The germline CDR1 and CDR2 sequences are SGHAT and FQNNGV. This CDR3 reads CASSRASGTQETQYF. CDR3 in DNA: TGTGCCAGCAGTAGGGCTAGCGGAACGCAAGAGACCCAGTACTTC.

This rearrangement joins TRBV29-1 to TRBJ1-1, with D uncertain. V shed 5 bases and J shed 1 base, with 8 bases lying between them. The germline gives CDR1 SQVTM, CDR2 ANQGSEA. The CDR3 totals 12 residues. The CDR3 DNA is TGCAGCGTTTTTCAGTCGAACACTGAAGCTTTCTTT. It is translated as CSVFQSNTEAFF.

This chain uses TRBV18 with TRBJ1-2; no definite D call. CDR3 length: 13 amino acids. CDR1 and CDR2 from the germline V gene are KGHSH and LQKENI. With 2 bases removed from V and 2 bases from J, the gap between germline ends came to 6 bases. CDR3 region: CASSPEENYGYTF. The CDR3 nucleotides read TGTGCCAGCTCACCAGAGGAGAACTATGGCTACACCTTC.

The chain couples TRBV12-3 or TRBV12-4 to TRBJ2-2; D uncertain. CDR3 length: 11 residues. With 4 bases removed from V and 7 bases from J, the gap between germline ends came to 4 bases. Here the CDR3 DNA reads TGTGCCAGCAGTTACTTCGGGGAGCTGTTTTTT. It yields the protein CASSYFGELFF.

In this sample, this clone turned up a few times. The rearrangement uses TRBV19 and TRBJ2-3; D gene unclear. Germline V gene sequence: CDR1 LNHDA, CDR2 SQIVND (reference sequence). V lost 5 bases and J lost 3, with 9 bases in between. This CDR3 is built from 13 residues. CDR3 in DNA: TGTGCCAGTAGTGAGATCGATACAGATACGCAGTATTTT. This codes for CASSEIDTDTQYF.

The chain couples TRBV25-1 to TRBJ2-1; TRBD2 agrees at 12 bases. V was pared by 5 bases and J by 9 bases, with 11 bases of the junction left unmatched. Germline V gene lookup returns CDR1 MGHDK and CDR2 SYGVNS. This CDR3 is built from 16 residues. DNA for the CDR3: TGTGCCAGCAGTTATAAGGCTAGCGGGAGGGTAGGTGAGCAGTTCTTC. It is translated as CASSYKASGRVGEQFF.

The genes are TRBV4-3 and TRBJ1-2; TRBD1 is a possible D gene (6 bases). The germline V gene has CDR1 LGHNA and CDR2 YSLEER. V was cut by 0 bases and J by 2 bases, with 13 bases left in between. There are 16 residues in the CDR3. The CDR3 coding sequence is TGCGCCAGCAGCCAAGATCTTGTGGGGGCCAACTATGGCTACACCTTC. It translates to CASSQDLVGANYGYTF.

The chain combines TRBV18 with TRBJ2-3; perhaps TRBD2 as D (5 bases). Germline CDR1 and CDR2: KGHSH and LQKENI. The CDR3 consists of 13 residues. The CDR3 reads CGSGGQNTDTQYF. As DNA, the CDR3 is TGTGGATCCGGCGGGCAGAACACAGATACGCAGTATTTT.

CDR3 sequence reads: CASRVGTDNTGELFF. DNA of the CDR3: TGTGCCAGCAGGGTCGGGACAGATAACACCGGGGAGCTGTTTTTT. The chain carries TRBV4-2 and TRBJ2-2; 7 bases line up with TRBD1. V was pared by 6 bases and J by 2 bases, with 6 bases of the junction left unmatched. CDR3 length equals 15 residues. The V gene's germline CDR1 is LGHNA and CDR2 YNFKEQ.

This clone was seen only once. The J gene is TRBJ1-1, the V gene TRBV7-2; a weak D match, TRBD1 (6 bases). The CDR3 contains 13 residues. Trimming stripped 4 bases from V and 2 bases from J, with 8 bases between. Germline lookup yields CDR1 SGHTA and CDR2 FQGNSA. CDR3 sequence: CASSWGQNTEAFF. Here the CDR3 DNA reads TGTGCCAGCAGCTGGGGACAAAACACTGAAGCTTTCTTT.

This clone appeared a single time. This rearrangement joins TRBV6-1 to TRBJ2-3, with TRBD1 identical over 9 bases. Trimming at V came to 2 bases and at J to 5 bases, leaving 17 bases not matched to a gene. The V gene's germline CDR1 is MNHNS and CDR2 SASEGT. The CDR3 consists of 19 residues. The CDR3 protein is CASSETRILGQGSVDTQYF. The CDR3 DNA follows: TGTGCCAGCAGTGAAACCCGCATCTTAGGACAGGGGTCGGTAGATACGCAGTATTTT.

This chain connects TRBV2 to TRBJ1-4, with TRBD1 matching over 9 bases. V shed 7 bases and J 0 bases; nucleotides not matched to a gene: 3. Germline assignment: CDR1 SNHLY and CDR2 FYNNEI. This CDR3 comprises 15 residues. The CDR3 nucleotides are TGTGCCAGCACTAGGGACAGGGCAACTAATGAAAAACTGTTTTTT. It encodes CASTRDRATNEKLFF.

This chain links TRBV7-3 with TRBJ2-2; unclear D gene. Germline V CDR1 and CDR2: SGHTA, FQGTGA. Trimming stripped 1 base from V and 5 bases from J, with 5 bases between. This CDR3 has 13 residues. Here the CDR3 DNA reads TGTGCCAGCAGCTTAAGCGGAACCGGGGAGCTGTTTTTT. Its translation is CASSLSGTGELFF.

The V call is TRBV9, the J call TRBJ2-2; tentatively, D is TRBD2 (6 bases). Germline CDR1 SGDLS, CDR2 YYNGEE. The CDR3 contains 14 residues. Trimming shortened V by 3 bases and J by 8 bases, and 14 bases separated the two germline ends. The CDR3 sequence is CASSGRLVGGELFF. CDR3 nucleotide sequence: TGTGCCAGCAGCGGCCGACTAGTGGGGGGGGAGCTGTTTTTT.

This clone was counted a single time. The chain recombines TRBV5-1 with TRBJ1-5, with D maybe TRBD1 (5 bases). The germline V and J ends were trimmed by 0 bases and 4 bases, with 11 bases remaining between them. The germline CDR1 and CDR2 sequences are SGHRS and YFSETQ. This CDR3 contains 15 residues. CDR3 coding DNA: TGCGCCAGCAGCTTGGGTCCGACAGAAAATCAGCCCCAGCATTTT. It translates to CASSLGPTENQPQHF.

This chain uses TRBV9 with TRBJ2-2; D gene unclear. Looked up from germline, CDR1 is SGDLS and CDR2 is YYNGEE. The CDR3 sequence is 16 residues long. V lost 0 bases and J lost 3, with 12 bases in between. The CDR3 spells CASSVGPRLDTGELFF. The DNA for the CDR3 is TGTGCCAGCAGCGTAGGTCCCAGATTGGACACCGGGGAGCTGTTTTTT.

The V gene is TRBV19, the J gene TRBJ1-6; D is uncertain. The ends were cut back, 1 base at V and 7 bases at J, with 11 bases in the middle. The CDR3 has 15 amino acids. Per germline, CDR1 LNHDA and CDR2 SQIVND (reference sequence). In nucleotides, the CDR3 is TGTGCCAGTAGTATAGTACCGGGAGCGAATTCACCCCTCCACTTT. Encoded protein: CASSIVPGANSPLHF.

The J gene is TRBJ1-3, the V gene TRBV6-6, with D perhaps TRBD1 (6 bases). This CDR3 region has 15 residues. Per the germline V gene, CDR1 is MNHNY and CDR2 is SVGAGI (reference sequence). The V end was cut by 3 bases, the J end by 4 bases, with 13 bases between. This CDR3 is CASSYYGTSGNTIYF. The CDR3 DNA is TGTGCCAGCAGTTATTATGGGACAAGCGGAAACACCATATATTTT.

This rearrangement joins TRBV11-2 to TRBJ2-1; 7 bases fit TRBD1. The CDR3 is 13 residues long. Germline CDR1 reads SGHAT; CDR2 reads FQNNGV. The V and J ends lost 5 bases and 4 bases, in that order; junction bases with no gene match: 2. In nucleotides, the CDR3 is TGTGCCAGCAGCCGGGACAGATACAATGAGCAGTTCTTC. This translates into CASSRDRYNEQFF.

The chain is built from TRBV10-3 and TRBJ2-5; D might be TRBD1 (5 bases). Germline V gene lookup returns CDR1 ENHRY and CDR2 SYGVKD. Trimming pared 8 bases from V and 5 bases from J, leaving 15 bases between. The CDR3 runs 13 residues. For the CDR3, the DNA is TGTGCCATCTCCAGGGCGGTCATGGAGACCCAGTACTTC. This gives the protein CAISRAVMETQYF.